This T cell receptor (beta chain) was sequenced for a study of response to subunit inactivated influenza vaccine. This clonotype was picked up a small number of times. Its antigen is not known. V was cut by 0 bases and J by 2 bases, with 8 bases left in between. The CDR3 has 16 residues. Germline V lookup: CDR1 ENHRY, CDR2 SYGVKD. Study conclusions and caveats: It was suggested by the authors that few new T cells are recruited by each seasonal influenza vaccination.

MiXCR, applied by TCRdb to the RT-PCR reads, yields one record per CDR3 protein. Of around 520,000 distinct CDR3 sequences listed, roughly 27% are singletons. The sample in question was CD4+ T cells sorted from PBMCs, obtained around 5 days after vaccination. V is TRBV10-3 and J is TRBJ2-6; unclear D gene. This receptor was identified in a man aged 45-65 years who received an inactivated influenza vaccine. CDR3: CAISESRGTGANVLTF. The CDR3 bases are TGTGCCATCAGTGAGTCACGCGGAACTGGGGCCAACGTCCTGACTTTC.